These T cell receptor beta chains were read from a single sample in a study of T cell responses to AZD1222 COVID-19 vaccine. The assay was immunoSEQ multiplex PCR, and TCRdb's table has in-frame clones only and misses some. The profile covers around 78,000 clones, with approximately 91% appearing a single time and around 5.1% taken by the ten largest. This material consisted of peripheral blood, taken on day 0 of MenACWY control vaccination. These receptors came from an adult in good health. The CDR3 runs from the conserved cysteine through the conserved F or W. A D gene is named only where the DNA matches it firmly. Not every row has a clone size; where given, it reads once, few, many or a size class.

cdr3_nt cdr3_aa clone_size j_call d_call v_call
TGTGCCAGCAGCCAGGTCCGGGGTACGCAGTATTTT CASSQVRGTQYF once TRBJ2-3 - TRBV3-1/TRBV3-2
TGTGCCAGCAGTTTGCCGGGGGGATTTCAGCCCCAGCATTTT CASSLPGGFQPQHF - TRBJ1-5 - TRBV28
TGCGCCAGCAGAGGGACAGGGGATCCTGACCCGGCTTTCTTT CASRGTGDPDPAFF once TRBJ1-1 TRBD1 TRBV5-1
TGCGCCAGCAGCTTGGGATCTCCTATCTATGGCTACACCTTC CASSLGSPIYGYTF - TRBJ1-2 - TRBV5-1
TGTGCCAGCAGCAAATTTAAGGAAACTCAAGAGACCCAGTACTTC CASSKFKETQETQYF few TRBJ2-5 - TRBV21-1
TGTGCCAGCAGCAGCTTCAGGGGGCGGAATGAAAAACTGTTTTTT CASSSFRGRNEKLFF once TRBJ1-4 TRBD1 TRBV5-4
TGTGCCAGCAGCTTAGCGGGGTTAGGGTCACCCCTCCACTTT CASSLAGLGSPLHF - TRBJ1-6 - TRBV7-2
TGTGCCAGCAGTCAGAACCACGGACAGTACGAGCAGTACTTC CASSQNHGQYEQYF - TRBJ2-7 - TRBV6-4
TGTGCCAGCTCACCAGCTTTCAGGCGAGAGACCCAGTACTTC CASSPAFRRETQYF - TRBJ2-5 - TRBV18
TGTGCCTGGAGTGCCTCCGGGACAGGATTCTCTGGAAACACCATATATTTT CAWSASGTGFSGNTIYF once TRBJ1-3 TRBD1 TRBV30
TGTGCCAGCTCAGCGGACAGGGGCGGCGAGCAGTACTTC CASSADRGGEQYF - TRBJ2-7 TRBD1 TRBV18
TGTGCCAGCAGCTCCCGACTAGCGTCGGCGACAGATACGCAGTATTTT CASSSRLASATDTQYF few TRBJ2-3 TRBD2 TRBV7-2
TGTGCCAGCAGCGGAAAGGGACAGGGTTATGAAAAACTGTTTTTT CASSGKGQGYEKLFF - TRBJ1-4 TRBD1 TRBV5-6
TGTGCCAGCAGCCCGCGGGGGGCTAGGACAGAGACCCAGTACTTC CASSPRGARTETQYF - TRBJ2-5 TRBD2 TRBV3-1/TRBV3-2
TGTGCCAGCAGTTTCTTTCTGGGGGGTCAAGAAAAACTGTTTTTT CASSFFLGGQEKLFF - TRBJ1-4 - TRBV27
TGTGCCAGCTCATCCTCGGACGGGAATGAAAAACTGTTTTTT CASSSSDGNEKLFF - TRBJ1-4 - TRBV18
TGTGCCAGCAGTTTTCCCCAGGGGGGGGTAGGGGGGAATGAAAAACTGTTTTTT CASSFPQGGVGGNEKLFF - TRBJ1-4 TRBD1 TRBV28
TGTGCCAGCAGTCAGACAGGGACTAATGAAAAACTGTTTTTT CASSQTGTNEKLFF - TRBJ1-4 TRBD1 TRBV2
TGTGCCAGCAGCCCGTCGCTTCTCGGCTACACCTTC CASSPSLLGYTF - TRBJ1-2 - TRBV6-2/TRBV6-3
TGTGCCAGCAGCCCCCAGGTCCACGAGCAGTACTTC CASSPQVHEQYF - TRBJ2-7 - TRBV7-8
TGTGCCAGCAGCTTGAGGCAGGAGGCTGAAGCTTTCTTT CASSLRQEAEAFF - TRBJ1-1 - TRBV5-4
TGTGCCAGCACCCCCACAGATACGCAGTATTTT CASTPTDTQYF - TRBJ2-3 - TRBV7-9
TGTGCCAGCAGTTTGAGGGCGGGAAACACCATATATTTT CASSLRAGNTIYF once TRBJ1-3 - TRBV12-3/TRBV12-4
TGTGCCAGTAGTCGGACAGGCGGTCTCCTTGAGCAGTACTTC CASSRTGGLLEQYF - TRBJ2-7 TRBD1 TRBV19
TGTGCCAGCAGCTTAAGTACAGGGTACACAGATACGCAGTATTTT CASSLSTGYTDTQYF - TRBJ2-3 - TRBV7-3
TGTGCCTGGAGTGTACAGGGTATTAACTATGGCTACACCTTC CAWSVQGINYGYTF - TRBJ1-2 - TRBV30
TGTGCCAGCTCACCTACGGGCGCTGCAACTAATGAAAAACTGTTTTTT CASSPTGAATNEKLFF - TRBJ1-4 - TRBV18
TGTGCCAGCAGTTATGGGGGCGCGTATGGCTACACCTTC CASSYGGAYGYTF once TRBJ1-2 - TRBV6-5
TGTGCCAGCAGTTTACTAGCGGGGGGGCCCAATGAGCAGTTCTTC CASSLLAGGPNEQFF - TRBJ2-1 TRBD2 TRBV28
TGCGCTAGCAGCCAAGATCTTTGGGATACGCAGTATTTT CASSQDLWDTQYF - TRBJ2-3 - TRBV4-3
TGTGCCACCAAGACAGGGGGCGCGAACACCGGGGAGCTGTTTTTT CATKTGGANTGELFF - TRBJ2-2 TRBD1 TRBV6-5
TGTGCCAGCAGCTACGCCAAGCGGGGGGCCATCAATGAGCAGTTCTTC CASSYAKRGAINEQFF - TRBJ2-1 TRBD2 TRBV6-5
TGTGCCAGCAGTTTACAGGGAATTATTACAGATACGCAGTATTTT CASSLQGIITDTQYF - TRBJ2-3 - TRBV6-2/TRBV6-3
TGTGCCAGCAGCTTAGAGGGCAGGGGAACGAACTATGGCTACACCTTC CASSLEGRGTNYGYTF - TRBJ1-2 - TRBV7-9
TGTGCCAGCAGCTGGGGGACTAGCGGGGACCTATCGCAGTTCTTC CASSWGTSGDLSQFF - TRBJ2-1 TRBD2 TRBV7-2
TGTGCCAGCAGCTTGGACCCCTATGGCTACACCTTC CASSLDPYGYTF - TRBJ1-2 - TRBV5-8
TGTGCCAGCAGCTTGCCCCAGTTCTCTGGGGCCAACGTCCTGACTTTC CASSLPQFSGANVLTF - TRBJ2-6 - TRBV5-4
TGTGCCAGCTCAGACATCGGGGGTAGCAATCAGCCCCAGCATTTT CASSDIGGSNQPQHF - TRBJ1-5 - TRBV18
TGTGCCAGCAGCGGACAGGGGGCGAGCAATCAGCCCCAGCATTTT CASSGQGASNQPQHF - TRBJ1-5 TRBD1 TRBV9
TGTGCCAGCAAATCGACAGGATTCACAGATACGCAGTATTTT CASKSTGFTDTQYF once TRBJ2-3 - TRBV6-5
TGTGCCACAAGCTCCCCGGGGATCAACACTGAAGCTTTCTTT CATSSPGINTEAFF - TRBJ1-1 - TRBV7-2
TGTGCCAGCAGCATATCGTCGACGGACAGGGGGCGCCTCTATGGCTACACCTTC CASSISSTDRGRLYGYTF - TRBJ1-2 TRBD1 TRBV7-2
TGTGCCAGCGAAGCGGGGGACCTCTCGGGAAATGAGCAGTTCTTC CASEAGDLSGNEQFF few TRBJ2-1 TRBD2 TRBV9
TGTGCCAGCAGCCCCCTGCCGATCCCGGGACAGGGCCCACCGGGCGGCTACACCTTC CASSPLPIPGQGPPGGYTF once TRBJ1-2 TRBD1 TRBV9
TGTGCCAGCAGCCAAGGCCTAGGGGGGGGGCGTAACGAGCAGTACTTC CASSQGLGGGRNEQYF - TRBJ2-7 - TRBV3-1/TRBV3-2
TGTGCCTGGAGTGTGACGGTTTACAATGAGCAGTTCTTC CAWSVTVYNEQFF - TRBJ2-1 - TRBV30
TGTGCCAGTCAGGGGGCCCTAAGCTCCTACGAGCAGTACTTC CASQGALSSYEQYF - TRBJ2-7 TRBD1 TRBV6-5
TGTGCCACCAGCAGAGGGCCTACTAGCAATCAGCCCCAGCATTTT CATSRGPTSNQPQHF - TRBJ1-5 - TRBV15
TGTGCCAGCAGTTTATCGAGGGGGGCTAGGACTGAAGCTTTCTTT CASSLSRGARTEAFF - TRBJ1-1 - TRBV27
TGTGCCAGTAGTACCCCAGAGACCCAGTACTTC CASSTPETQYF - TRBJ2-5 - TRBV19
TGTGCCAGCAGTCGTACCTGGGGGTCCTACGAGCAGTACTTC CASSRTWGSYEQYF - TRBJ2-7 - TRBV9
TGTGCCAGCAGCCAAGATAGGAGGGGATTCACTGAAGCTTTCTTT CASSQDRRGFTEAFF - TRBJ1-1 - TRBV3-1/TRBV3-2
TGTGCCAGCAGCTTAGAACAGGGGTTAAGGACTGAAGCTTTCTTT CASSLEQGLRTEAFF - TRBJ1-1 TRBD1 TRBV11-2
TGTGCCAGCAGCCCCGAACAGGGGGCAAGGAATTCACCCCTCCACTTT CASSPEQGARNSPLHF - TRBJ1-6 TRBD1 TRBV7-2
TGTGCCAGCATGGCGCGGACAGATACGCAGTATTTT CASMARTDTQYF - TRBJ2-3 - TRBV12-3/TRBV12-4
TGTGCTAGTGGTTTGCCAAGTGGTTTTGGAAACACCATATATTTT CASGLPSGFGNTIYF once TRBJ1-3 - TRBV12-5
TGCGCCAGCAGCCAAGATCGACTAGCGGGGGGAGATACGCAGTATTTT CASSQDRLAGGDTQYF few TRBJ2-3 TRBD2 TRBV4-3
TGTGCCAGCAGTTACGCCGGACAGGGAAGCCACGAGCAGTACTTC CASSYAGQGSHEQYF - TRBJ2-7 TRBD1 TRBV6-2/TRBV6-3
TGCGCCAGCAGTGACGCCTCCTCTGGGGCCAACGTCCTGACTTTC CASSDASSGANVLTF - TRBJ2-6 - TRBV5-1